These 27 T cell receptor beta chains share one sample of origin, sequenced in a study of cytomegalovirus exposure and HLA in healthy donors. Only in-frame clones appear in the TCRdb table, and some are missing; sequencing was by immunoSEQ multiplex PCR. The sample holds a few hundred thousand clones, about nine tenths seen once. The sequenced material came from PBMCs. The receptors shown here come from a young woman in good health and CMV-seronegative.

The chain recombines TRBV6-6 with TRBJ1-5; D is possibly TRBD1 (6 bases). V was trimmed by 10 bases and J by 0 bases, leaving 19 bases between them. The CDR3 contains 16 residues. Germline lookup yields CDR1 MNHNY and CDR2 SVGAGI (reference sequence). DNA for the CDR3: TGTGCCACCAAGACCCTCAGGGGTTATAGCAATCAGCCCCAGCATTTT. As protein: CATKTLRGYSNQPQHF.

The V gene is TRBV7-9, the J gene TRBJ2-7, with D tentatively TRBD1 (5 bases). The germline V gene has CDR1 SEHNR and CDR2 FQNEAQ (reference sequence). With 4 bases removed from V and 2 bases from J, the gap between germline ends came to 18 bases. This CDR3 region has 16 residues. CDR3 loop: CASSSPSLDKTYEQYF. The CDR3 coding sequence is TGTGCCAGCAGCTCTCCCTCCTTGGACAAAACCTACGAGCAGTACTTC.

This clone has a single count. The chain uses TRBV4-1 and TRBJ2-7; TRBD2 might be the D (5 bases). Germline loops: CDR1 MGHRA, CDR2 YSYEKL. V was pared by 0 bases and J by 1 base, with 10 bases between. The CDR3 consists of 15 residues. The CDR3 DNA follows: TGCGCCAGCAGCCAAGAAGTTCGGGGTTCCTACGAGCAGTACTTC. It encodes CASSQEVRGSYEQYF.

The chain links TRBV4-2 to TRBJ2-7; D is perhaps TRBD2 (6 bases). This CDR3 has 14 amino acids. Germline loops: CDR1 LGHNA, CDR2 YNFKEQ. Trimming took 1 base from V and 2 from J, leaving 9 bases between them. The CDR3 spells CASSQGSGPYEQYF. The DNA for the CDR3 is TGTGCCAGCAGCCAAGGTAGCGGCCCCTACGAGCAGTACTTC.

This clone was recorded a few times. Its ends do not fully match the called genes, so a read error is possible. The chain is built from TRBV5-1 and TRBJ1-3; 7 positions agree with TRBD1. CDR3 length equals 16 residues. Germline assignment: CDR1 SGHRS and CDR2 YFSETQ. CDR3 DNA: TGCGCCAGCAGTTTGGACCCCGGGACAGTCGGAAACACCATATATTTT. Residues: CASSLDPGTVGNTIYF.

The chain has TRBV30 and TRBJ2-5, with D tentatively TRBD1 (5 bases). V lost 1 base and J lost 7, with 10 bases in between. This CDR3 contains 12 residues. Germline assignment: CDR1 GTSNPN and CDR2 SVGIG (reference sequence). The CDR3: CAWSAQGPTQYF. The CDR3 region has the DNA TGTGCCTGGAGTGCCCAGGGTCCGACCCAGTACTTC.

There are many counts of this clone. The chain joins TRBV9 to TRBJ2-1; TRBD2 matches 14 bases. This CDR3 has 16 residues. Trimming took 4 bases from V and 7 from J; bases not matched to a gene: 7. CDR1 SGDLS and CDR2 YYNGEE come from the germline V gene. Here the CDR3 reads CASSNKGLAGANEQFF. The DNA for the CDR3 is TGTGCCAGCAGCAACAAGGGACTAGCGGGAGCAAATGAGCAGTTCTTC. The full variable domain, rest sourced from reference TRBV9 and TRBJ2-1, is DSGVTQTPKHLITATGQRVTLRCSPRSGDLSVYWYQQSLDQGLQFLIQYYNGEERAKGNILERFSAQQFPDLHSELNLSSLELGDSALYFCASSNKGLAGANEQFFGPGTRLTVL.

This chain connects TRBV7-9 to TRBJ2-7; 7 bases line up with TRBD1. The trim removed 4 bases at V and 2 bases at J, leaving 5 bases unmatched. The CDR3 consists of 14 residues. Germline V lookup: CDR1 SEHNR, CDR2 FQNEAQ (reference sequence). CDR3 nucleotide sequence: TGTGCCAGCAGCTATAGGGACAGCACCTACGAGCAGTACTTC. It codes for CASSYRDSTYEQYF.

This chain connects TRBV9 to TRBJ2-5, with a possible D match to TRBD1 (5 bases). Germline V gene lookup returns CDR1 SGDLS and CDR2 YYNGEE. Trimming removed 0 bases from V and 5 bases from J, with 14 bases in between. This CDR3 has 15 amino acids. CDR3 in DNA: TGTGCCAGCAGCGTAGAAGGGCAGGCAGGGGAGACCCAGTACTTC. Translation: CASSVEGQAGETQYF.

The V and J genes are TRBV5-6 and TRBJ2-6; the match to TRBD2 covers 8 bases. V lost 4 bases, J lost 4 bases, and 10 bases stayed unmatched. CDR1 is SGHDT, CDR2 YYEEEE, per germline. The CDR3 covers 17 residues. DNA for the CDR3: TGTGCCAGCAGCGGATTAGCGGGGTTGATGGGGGCCAACGTCCTGACTTTC. This translates into CASSGLAGLMGANVLTF.

CDR3: CSVEALRGREQYF. The DNA for the CDR3 is TGCAGCGTTGAAGCTCTCAGGGGGCGTGAGCAGTACTTC. This sequence joins TRBV29-1 and TRBJ2-7, with 8 positions matching TRBD1. V trimming: 1 base; J trimming: 7 bases; junction bases outside the gene matches: 6. This CDR3 is built from 13 residues. Germline lookup yields CDR1 SQVTM and CDR2 ANQGSEA.

The V and J genes are TRBV21-1 and TRBJ2-7; the table's D call, TRBD2, has no DNA check behind it. TRBV21-1 is noted as a pseudogene. The CDR3 is 15 residues long. The CDR3 nucleotides are TGTGCCAGCAGGCAGACTTTCCAAGCCTTCTACGAGCAGTACTTC. As protein: CASRQTFQAFYEQYF.

This clone appeared a few times. The chain employs TRBV28 and TRBJ2-7; 8 bases line up with TRBD2. The CDR3 has 15 residues. The germline CDR1 and CDR2 sequences are MDHEN and SYDVKM. V lost 3 bases, J lost 3 bases, and 7 bases stayed unmatched. Written as DNA, the CDR3 is TGTGCCAGCAGTTTCAGTAGCGGGAACAGCTACGAGCAGTACTTC. This sequence encodes CASSFSSGNSYEQYF.

The chain has TRBV7-2 and TRBJ1-1; TRBD1 aligns across 7 bases. V lost 3 bases to trimming and J lost 4 bases; unmatched junction nucleotides: 5. The CDR3 covers 14 residues. Germline V CDR1 and CDR2: SGHTA, FQGNSA. Here the CDR3 reads CASSFDRVATEAFF. Written as DNA, the CDR3 is TGTGCCAGCAGCTTCGACAGGGTGGCCACTGAAGCTTTCTTT.

The rearrangement links TRBV6-5 to TRBJ2-3; tentatively, D is TRBD1 (6 bases). The CDR3 is 11 residues long. V gave up 5 bases and J gave up 10 bases, with 10 bases separating them. The germline gives CDR1 MNHEY, CDR2 SVGAGI. The CDR3 protein is CASSDRPAQYF. The CDR3 DNA is TGTGCCAGCAGTGACAGGCCTGCGCAGTATTTT.

The rearrangement joins TRBV19 to TRBJ1-2; D remains ambiguous. Germline V gene lookup returns CDR1 LNHDA and CDR2 SQIVND (reference sequence). Between the trimmed V and J ends, which lost 11 bases and 5 bases, there was a span of 21 bases. The CDR3 has 14 residues. Here the CDR3 reads CASRRGIGKYGYTF. DNA for the CDR3: TGTGCCTCAAGGCGGGGAATAGGGAAATATGGCTACACCTTC.

The V gene is TRBV11-3, the J gene TRBJ2-7, with a possible D match to TRBD1 (6 bases). Germline V gives CDR1 SGHNT, CDR2 YENEEA. V dropped 1 base and J dropped 3 bases, with 13 bases sitting between them. This CDR3 has 15 amino acids. The CDR3 nucleotides are TGTGCCAGCAGCTTAGGCCCAGGGACACACTACGAGCAGTACTTC. It yields the protein CASSLGPGTHYEQYF.

V gene TRBV27 combines with J gene TRBJ2-7, with TRBD2 matching over 11 bases. Germline V gene lookup returns CDR1 MNHEY and CDR2 SMNVEV (reference sequence). The CDR3 is made up of 15 amino acids. V shed 1 base, J shed 5 bases, and the junction held 4 bases outside the gene matches. CDR3 sequence (DNA): TGTGCCAGCAGTTTATTAACTAGCGGGAGCCACGAGCAGTACTTC. It is translated as CASSLLTSGSHEQYF.

The chain uses TRBV7-2 and TRBJ2-7; D possibly corresponds to TRBD1 (6 bases). Germline V lookup: CDR1 SGHTA, CDR2 FQGNSA. The CDR3 is made up of 13 amino acids. Trimming removed 4 bases at V and 6 bases at J, with 13 bases between. Here the CDR3 reads CASSSRTALEQYF. CDR3 sequence (DNA): TGTGCCAGCAGCTCCCGGACAGCGCTCGAGCAGTACTTC.

This chain connects TRBV5-6 to TRBJ2-1, with TRBD2 identical over 15 bases. The CDR3 contains 16 residues. Germline loops: CDR1 SGHDT, CDR2 YYEEEE. V shed 2 bases and J 13 bases; nucleotides not matched to a gene: 10. The CDR3 DNA sequence: TGTGCCAGCAGCTTACCACCGGGACTAGCGGGAGGTGGACAGTTCTTC. Protein: CASSLPPGLAGGGQFF.

This chain links TRBV6-5 with TRBJ2-7; TRBD2 agrees at 7 bases. The CDR3 extends over 12 amino acids. The germline gives CDR1 MNHEY, CDR2 SVGAGI. The CDR3 protein is CATRGLAYEQYF. The CDR3 coding sequence is TGTGCTACTCGTGGACTAGCCTACGAGCAGTACTTC.

The V gene is TRBV9, the J gene TRBJ1-3, with D uncertain. V was clipped by 4 bases and J by 8 bases, with 10 bases between them. This CDR3 region has 12 residues. Germline lookup yields CDR1 SGDLS and CDR2 YYNGEE. The CDR3 is CASSPPADTIYF. The CDR3 bases are TGTGCCAGCAGCCCCCCGGCGGACACCATATATTTT.

Regarding this clone: This sample includes further DNA sequences coding for the same CDR3. V is TRBV18 and J is TRBJ2-1; TRBD1 is a possible D gene (6 bases). Trimming cost V 1 base and J 4 bases, with 11 bases left between them. CDR1 and CDR2 from the germline V gene are KGHSH and LQKENI. The CDR3 extends over 15 amino acids. CDR3 sequence reads: CASSPQGQGYNEQFF. The CDR3 DNA sequence: TGTGCCAGCTCACCACAGGGGCAGGGGTACAATGAGCAGTTCTTC.

This clone was detected once. CDR3 nucleotides: TGCGCCAGCAGTCAATGGGAGTGGGTAGGGAAGATCTACGAGCAGTACTTC. It yields the protein CASSQWEWVGKIYEQYF. This rearrangement joins TRBV23-1 to TRBJ2-7; D perhaps matches TRBD2 (5 bases). TRBV23-1 carries the ORF label, with uncertain function. This CDR3 has 17 amino acids. V was cut by 1 base and J by 3 bases, with 19 bases left in between.

The V gene is TRBV7-9, the J gene TRBJ1-4, with D hard to call. Per the germline V gene, CDR1 is SEHNR and CDR2 is FQNEAQ (reference sequence). Trimming took off 2 bases at V and 15 bases at J, with 16 bases between the two ends. The CDR3 totals 13 residues. The CDR3 is CASSLSEERRMFF. The CDR3 nucleotides are TGTGCCAGCAGCTTAAGTGAGGAAAGGAGGATGTTTTTT.

The chain uses TRBV7-3 and TRBJ2-1; D is uncertain. Germline loops: CDR1 SGHTA, CDR2 FQGTGA. This CDR3 comprises 13 residues. V was clipped by 4 bases and J by 8 bases, with 12 bases between them. CDR3: CASSSTNSHEQFF. In nucleotides, the CDR3 is TGTGCCAGCAGCTCTACTAATTCCCATGAGCAGTTCTTC.

The V call is TRBV13, the J call TRBJ2-7, with 8 bases matching TRBD2. Per the germline V gene, CDR1 is PRHDT and CDR2 is FYEKMQ (reference sequence). CDR3 length: 14 amino acids. The trim removed 7 bases at V and 3 bases at J, leaving 8 bases unmatched. This CDR3 reads CASTSRGGLYEQYF. CDR3 bases: TGTGCCAGCACCTCCCGGGGGGGCCTCTACGAGCAGTACTTC.